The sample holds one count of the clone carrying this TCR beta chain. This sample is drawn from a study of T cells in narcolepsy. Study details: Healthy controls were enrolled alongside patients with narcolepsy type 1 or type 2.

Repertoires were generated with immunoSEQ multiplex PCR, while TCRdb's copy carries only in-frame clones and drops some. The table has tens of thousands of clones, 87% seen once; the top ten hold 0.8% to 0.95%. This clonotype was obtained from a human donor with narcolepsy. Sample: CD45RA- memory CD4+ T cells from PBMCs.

This CDR3 reads CASSIAGSVPAVNEQFF. The CDR3 DNA follows: TGCGCCAGCAGCATAGCGGGGAGCGTCCCCGCGGTCAATGAGCAGTTCTTC. The rearrangement links TRBV5-1 to TRBJ2-1; TRBD2 agrees at 8 bases. V lost 4 bases to trimming and J lost 6 bases; unmatched junction nucleotides: 15. Germline V gene data show CDR1 as SGHRS and CDR2 as YFSETQ. The CDR3 has 17 residues.